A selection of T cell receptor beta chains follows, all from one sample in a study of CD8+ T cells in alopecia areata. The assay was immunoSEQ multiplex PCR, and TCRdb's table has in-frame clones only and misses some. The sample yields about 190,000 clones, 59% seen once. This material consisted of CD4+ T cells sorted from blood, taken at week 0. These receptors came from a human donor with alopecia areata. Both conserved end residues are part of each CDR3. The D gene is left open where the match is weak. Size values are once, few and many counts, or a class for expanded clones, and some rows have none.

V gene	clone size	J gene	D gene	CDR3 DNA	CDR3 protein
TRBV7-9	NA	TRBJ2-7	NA	TGTGCCAGCAGACGACCCGGGACGAGGGAGCAGTACTTC	CASRRPGTREQYF
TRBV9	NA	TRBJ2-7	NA	TGTGCCAGCAGCGTCGGGCAGTACTTC	CASSVGQYF
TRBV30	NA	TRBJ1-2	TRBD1	TGTGCCTGGGGACAGGGTCGGGGCTATGGCTACACCTTC	CAWGQGRGYGYTF
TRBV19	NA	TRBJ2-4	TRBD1	TGTGCCAGTAGTGCGAACCTCGGACAGGGCAGGGCCAAAAACATTCAGTACTTC	CASSANLGQGRAKNIQYF
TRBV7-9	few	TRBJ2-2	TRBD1	TGTGCCAGCAGCGGCGGGACAGGGGTTACCGGGGAGCTGTTTTTT	CASSGGTGVTGELFF
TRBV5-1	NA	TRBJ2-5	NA	TGCGCCAGCAGCTCGGGCCAAGAGACCCAGTACTTC	CASSSGQETQYF
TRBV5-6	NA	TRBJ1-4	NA	TGTGCCAGCGGCCTCAGAGATCATGAAAAACTGTTTTTT	CASGLRDHEKLFF
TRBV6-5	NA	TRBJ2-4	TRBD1	TGTGCCAGCAGTCAATGGACAGGGGACGTTGTTCAGTACTTC	CASSQWTGDVVQYF
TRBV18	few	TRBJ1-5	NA	TGTGCCAGCTCACCGTCGGTCGATCAGCCCCAGCATTTT	CASSPSVDQPQHF
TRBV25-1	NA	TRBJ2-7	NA	TGTGCCAGCAGTGAAACCTACGAGCAGTACTTC	CASSETYEQYF
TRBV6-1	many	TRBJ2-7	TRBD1	TGTGCCAGCACCCGGGACAGGGGATACGAGCAGTACTTC	CASTRDRGYEQYF
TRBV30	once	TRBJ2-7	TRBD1	TGTGCCTGGAGCCGGGACAGGAGGTCGGAAGGCGAGCAGTACTTC	CAWSRDRRSEGEQYF
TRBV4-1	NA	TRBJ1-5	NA	TGCGCCAGCAGCCTGACGGGTTTGGATCAGCCCCAGCATTTT	CASSLTGLDQPQHF
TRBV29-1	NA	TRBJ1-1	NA	TGCAGAGGAGATGAAGCTTTCTTT	CRGDEAFF
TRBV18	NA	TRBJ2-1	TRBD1	TGTGCCAGCTCAATCCTACAGGGGTCCTACAATGAGCAGTTCTTC	CASSILQGSYNEQFF
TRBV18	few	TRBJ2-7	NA	TGTGCCAGCTCACCAGCAGGGGACGAGCAGTACTTC	CASSPAGDEQYF
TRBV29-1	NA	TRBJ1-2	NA	TGCAGCGTTGGGGGACTTCCCGAGAGGGGCTACACCTTC	CSVGGLPERGYTF
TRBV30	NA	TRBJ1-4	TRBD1	TGTGCCTGGGATAGGGGGCGCGGTGAAAAACTGTTTTTT	CAWDRGRGEKLFF
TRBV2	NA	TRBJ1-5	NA	TGTGCCAGCAGAGCGGGCCCCGGGGTTAGCAATCAGCCCCAGCATTTT	CASRAGPGVSNQPQHF
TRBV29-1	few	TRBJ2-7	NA	TGCAGCGTTGAAGTGCAATACGAGCAGTACTTC	CSVEVQYEQYF
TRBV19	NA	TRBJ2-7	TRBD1	TGTGCCAGTAGTCCAACCCGGCTCACAGGGGGCAGGCACGAGCAGTACTTC	CASSPTRLTGGRHEQYF
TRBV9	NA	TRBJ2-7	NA	TGTGCCAGCAGCGTAGCGGCAGCCTCCTACGAGCAGTACTTC	CASSVAAASYEQYF
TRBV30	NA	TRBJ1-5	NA	TGTGCCTGGAGTGTAGACGCCGGCAGGACCCGAACTTTT	CAWSVDAGRTRTF
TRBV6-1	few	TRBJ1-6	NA	TGTGCCAGCAGTGATTGGGGTCTGTATAATTCACCCCTCCACTTT	CASSDWGLYNSPLHF
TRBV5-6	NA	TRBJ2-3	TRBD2	TGTGCCAGCACCAGACTAGCGGGACGCACAGATACGCAGTATTTT	CASTRLAGRTDTQYF
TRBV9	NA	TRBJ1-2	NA	TGTGCCAGCAGCGTGGAGTCTGAGTTCTATGGCTACACCTTC	CASSVESEFYGYTF
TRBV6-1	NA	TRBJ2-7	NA	TGTGCCAGCCGCATGGCCGGGACGGTGGGCTACGAGCAGTACTTC	CASRMAGTVGYEQYF
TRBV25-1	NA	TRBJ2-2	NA	TGTGCCAGCAGTGAACCAGGGAACACCGGGGAGCTGTTTTTT	CASSEPGNTGELFF
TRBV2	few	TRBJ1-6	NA	TGTGCCAGCAGGGGGGCCACCCGGAGCTCCTATAATTCACCCCTCCACTTT	CASRGATRSSYNSPLHF
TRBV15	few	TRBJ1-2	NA	TGTGCCACCAGCAGAGTTGACTATGGCTACACCTTC	CATSRVDYGYTF
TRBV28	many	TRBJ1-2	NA	TGTGCCAGCAGCCACGGGGGGGATGGCTACACCTTC	CASSHGGDGYTF
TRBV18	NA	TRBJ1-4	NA	TGTGCCAGCTCGCCCCAGGGCGGTTATGAAAAACTGTTTTTT	CASSPQGGYEKLFF
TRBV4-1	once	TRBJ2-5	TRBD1	TGCGCCAGCAGCCGGCAGGGGACAGGGGAGACCCAGTACTTC	CASSRQGTGETQYF
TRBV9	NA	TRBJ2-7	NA	TGTGCCAGCAGCGTACGGCCGAACTACGAGCAGTACTTC	CASSVRPNYEQYF
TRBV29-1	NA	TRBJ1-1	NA	TGCAGCGTTGATGCGACCCTAAGGGCTTTCTTT	CSVDATLRAFF
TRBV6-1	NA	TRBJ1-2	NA	TGTGCCAGTCTGACCCCGACTGAGGCTAACTATGGCTACACCTTC	CASLTPTEANYGYTF
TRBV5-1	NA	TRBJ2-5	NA	TGCGCCAGCAGCCAACAGGGCTCCGAGACCCAGTACTTC	CASSQQGSETQYF
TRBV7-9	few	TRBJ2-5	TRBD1	TGTGCCAGCAGCTTAAGGGGACAGACAGAGACCCAGTACTTC	CASSLRGQTETQYF
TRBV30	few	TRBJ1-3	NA	TGTGCCTGGACGGCCCTCTCTGGAAACACCATATATTTT	CAWTALSGNTIYF
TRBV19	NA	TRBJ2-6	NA	TGTGCCAGTAGTGTTTCGGACAAACAATCTGGGGCCAACGTCCTGACTTTC	CASSVSDKQSGANVLTF
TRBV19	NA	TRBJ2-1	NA	TGTGCCAGTAGTATAGGTGGAGGGGGGACCTACAATGAGCAGTTCTTC	CASSIGGGGTYNEQFF
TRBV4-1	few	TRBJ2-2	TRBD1	TGCGCCAGCAGCCCAGACAGGGGGCCGGGGGTCGGCGGGGAGCTGTTTTTT	CASSPDRGPGVGGELFF
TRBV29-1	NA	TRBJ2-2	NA	TGCAGCGCTGGGACGGCGAACACCGGGGAGCTGTTTTTT	CSAGTANTGELFF
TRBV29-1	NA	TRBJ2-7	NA	TGCAGCGTCCGCACGATAGGTAGCCACGAGCAGTACTTC	CSVRTIGSHEQYF
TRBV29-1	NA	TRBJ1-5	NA	TGCAGCGTGGGACCGGGAGGCAATCAGCCCCAGCATTTT	CSVGPGGNQPQHF
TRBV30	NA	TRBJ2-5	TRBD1	TGTGCCTGGAGCCCACAGGGGGAGACCCAGTACTTC	CAWSPQGETQYF
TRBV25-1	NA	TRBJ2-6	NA	TGTGCCAGCAAAGAAGCAGGGTCTGGGGCCAACGTCCTGACTTTC	CASKEAGSGANVLTF
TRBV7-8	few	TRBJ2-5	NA	TGTGCCAGCAGCTCTACAGGGTATAACGGGAAGACCCAGTACTTC	CASSSTGYNGKTQYF
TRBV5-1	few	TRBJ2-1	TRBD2	TGCGCCAGCAGCTTGGATGGGGTAGTGCTAGCGGGGGGCCGGAATGAGCAGTTCTTC	CASSLDGVVLAGGRNEQFF
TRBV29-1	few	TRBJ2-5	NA	TGCAGCGTTGGTCAACGGCAGCCAGTCGAGACCCAGTACTTC	CSVGQRQPVETQYF
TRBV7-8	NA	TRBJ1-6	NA	TGTGCCAGCAGCTTAAGGGCAGGGGATAATTCACCCCTCCACTTT	CASSLRAGDNSPLHF
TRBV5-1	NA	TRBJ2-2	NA	TGCGCCAGCAGCTGGACCCCCGCGGGCACCGGGGAGCTGTTTTTT	CASSWTPAGTGELFF
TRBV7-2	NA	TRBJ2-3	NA	TGTGCCAGCAGGGCGGCCTCTAGCACAGATACGCAGTATTTT	CASRAASSTDTQYF
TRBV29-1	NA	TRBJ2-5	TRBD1	TGCAGCGTTGAAATGACAGGGGGAGAGACCCAGTACTTC	CSVEMTGGETQYF
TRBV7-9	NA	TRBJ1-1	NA	TGTGCCAGCAGCTTGGAAATGAGGAGTGAAGCTTTCTTT	CASSLEMRSEAFF
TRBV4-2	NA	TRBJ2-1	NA	TGTGCCAGCAGCCAAGACAGGGACTCCGGGGAGTTCTTC	CASSQDRDSGEFF
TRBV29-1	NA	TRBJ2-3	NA	TGCAGCGTTGAGTCTAGCCAGACAGATACGCAGTATTTT	CSVESSQTDTQYF
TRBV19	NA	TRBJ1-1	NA	TGTGCCAGTAGTCCCTCGGGCACTGAAGCTTTCTTT	CASSPSGTEAFF
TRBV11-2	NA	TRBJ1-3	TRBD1	TGTGCCAGCAGCCCCACCTCGACAGGGAGAGCCACCATATATTTT	CASSPTSTGRATIYF